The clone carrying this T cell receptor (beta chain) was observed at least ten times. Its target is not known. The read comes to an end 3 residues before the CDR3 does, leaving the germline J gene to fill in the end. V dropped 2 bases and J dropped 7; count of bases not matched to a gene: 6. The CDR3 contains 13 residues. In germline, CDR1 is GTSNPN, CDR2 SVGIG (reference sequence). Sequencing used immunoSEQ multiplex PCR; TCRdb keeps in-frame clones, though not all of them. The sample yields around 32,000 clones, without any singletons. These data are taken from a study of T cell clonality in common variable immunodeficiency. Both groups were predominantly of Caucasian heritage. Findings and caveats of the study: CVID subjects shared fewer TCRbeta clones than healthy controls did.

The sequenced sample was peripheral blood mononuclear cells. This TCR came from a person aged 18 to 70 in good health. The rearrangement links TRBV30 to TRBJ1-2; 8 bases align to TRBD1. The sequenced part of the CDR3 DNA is TGTGCCTGGAGTACACAGGGGGTCGCTGGC. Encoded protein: CAWSTQGVAG. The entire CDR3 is CAWSTQGVAGYTF.